One sample yielded the 31 T cell receptor beta chains listed below, sequenced in a study of T cell repertoires in ileal Crohn's disease. The repertoire was sequenced with immunoSEQ multiplex PCR; TCRdb's copy has only in-frame clones and lacks some. The table shows 15,000 or so clones, with 70% to 80% occurring only once. As to time point: inflamed ileum from the surgical specimen. Sequencing input: ileal tissue. All receptors come from an adult with Crohn's disease.

The count of this clone is one. V is TRBV14 and J is TRBJ2-7; 13 bases agree with TRBD2. The V gene end was trimmed by 3 bases and the J gene end by 10 bases; junction bases not matched to a gene: 9. The CDR3 contains 15 residues. Germline lookup yields CDR1 SGHDN and CDR2 FVKESK. In nucleotides, the CDR3 is TGTGCCAGCAGCCACCGCCTCGGACTAGCGGGAGCTCAGTACTTC. It translates to CASSHRLGLAGAQYF. Supplemented by reference TRBV14 and TRBJ2-7, the full variable domain reads EAGVTQFPSHSVIEKGQTVTLRCDPISGHDNLYWYRRVMGKEIKFLLHFVKESKQDESGMPNNRFLAERTGGTYSTLKVQPAELEDSGVYFCASSHRLGLAGAQYFGPGTRLTVT.

The rearrangement joins TRBV27 to TRBJ2-5, with D possibly being TRBD1 (5 bases). With 5 bases removed from V and 5 bases from J, the gap between germline ends came to 15 bases. The CDR3 has 14 residues. Germline CDR1 is MNHEY and CDR2 is SMNVEV (reference sequence). CDR3 residues: CASSPPGNYETQYF. CDR3 nucleotides: TGTGCCAGCAGTCCCCCAGGGAATTACGAGACCCAGTACTTC.

Judged by abundance, this clone is medium-sized. This chain joins TRBV6-1 and TRBJ1-2; D is ambiguous. CDR3 size: 15 residues. V lost 2 bases to trimming and J lost 7 bases, with 17 bases between them. Germline lookup yields CDR1 MNHNS and CDR2 SASEGT. The CDR3 DNA is TGTGCCAGCAGTGAACAAGTCCCCGCGGGGTCTGGCTACACCTTC. Protein: CASSEQVPAGSGYTF.

As to this clone: Other DNA sequences in this specimen translate into the identical CDR3. The chain is built from TRBV4-1 and TRBJ2-2, with unresolved D. Germline V gene lookup returns CDR1 MGHRA and CDR2 YSYEKL. Trimming cost V 1 base and J 4 bases, with 1 base left between them. The CDR3 consists of 12 residues. The CDR3 loop reads CASSQGTGELFF. In nucleotides, the CDR3 is TGCGCCAGCAGCCAAGGCACCGGGGAGCTGTTTTTT.

V gene TRBV27 combines with J gene TRBJ2-6; weak D call: TRBD1 (6 bases). The CDR3 totals 19 residues. Trimming left V 7 bases short and J 1 base short, with 23 bases between. The germline gives CDR1 MNHEY, CDR2 SMNVEV (reference sequence). Written as DNA, the CDR3 is TGTGCCAGCACCACCATTTTCCCGGGACACATATCTGGGGCCAACGTCCTGACTTTC. This sequence encodes CASTTIFPGHISGANVLTF.

Notes on this clone: This sample also contains other DNA sequences that code for the same CDR3. The rearrangement uses TRBV19 and TRBJ1-2, with D perhaps TRBD1 (6 bases). The germline V gene encodes CDR1 LNHDA and CDR2 SQIVND (reference sequence). V lost 7 bases and J 3 bases, leaving 12 bases between the germline ends. This CDR3 is built from 13 residues. In nucleotides, the CDR3 is TGTGCCAGTATCGGGGGGCCTGACTATGGCTACACCTTC. Encoded protein: CASIGGPDYGYTF.

The rearrangement uses TRBV7-2 and TRBJ1-2; D possibly corresponds to TRBD1 (6 bases). Germline CDR1 reads SGHTA; CDR2 reads FQGNSA. Trimming pared 8 bases from V and 4 bases from J, leaving 20 bases between. CDR3 length: 15 amino acids. The CDR3 sequence is CASRFEGGAGYGYTF. CDR3 sequence (DNA): TGTGCCAGCCGATTTGAAGGGGGGGCCGGCTATGGCTACACCTTC. The variable domain in full, completed from reference TRBV7-2 and TRBJ1-2, reads GAGVSQSPSNKVTEKGKDVELRCDPISGHTALYWYRQSLGQGLEFLIYFQGNSAPDKSGLPSDRFSAERTGGSVSTLTIQRTQQEDSAVYLCASRFEGGAGYGYTFGSGTRLTVV.

The J gene is TRBJ1-4, the V gene TRBV9; perhaps TRBD1 as D (5 bases). Germline CDR1 is SGDLS and CDR2 is YYNGEE. V shed 0 bases and J shed 7 bases, with 10 bases lying between them. The CDR3 totals 14 residues. The CDR3 DNA is TGTGCCAGCAGCGTAGGGAATGGGGGTGAAAAACTGTTTTTT. Translated: CASSVGNGGEKLFF.

The gene calls are TRBV6-1 and TRBJ1-5, with D maybe TRBD1 (6 bases). The germline V gene encodes CDR1 MNHNS and CDR2 SASEGT. Between the trimmed V and J ends, which lost 1 base and 7 bases, there was a span of 14 bases. This CDR3 contains 15 residues. The CDR3 is CASSEGAGAGQPQHF. CDR3 DNA sequence: TGTGCCAGCAGTGAAGGGGCAGGGGCTGGGCAGCCCCAGCATTTT.

The chain recombines TRBV7-5 with TRBJ2-7; TRBD2 reflects the table's D call only, with no check against the DNA. TRBV7-5 is shown as a pseudogene. The CDR3 runs to 14 residues. The CDR3 is CARSLELNSYEQYF. The CDR3 DNA follows: TGTGCCAGAAGCTTAGAACTGAACTCCTACGAGCAGTACTTC.

This chain uses TRBV5-6 with TRBJ1-2, with 9 positions matching TRBD1. This CDR3 has 14 residues. After removal of 0 bases from V and 6 bases from J, the junction contained 3 bases not matched to a gene. In germline, CDR1 is SGHDT, CDR2 YYEEEE. In DNA, the CDR3 is TGTGCCAGCAGCTTGGTACAGGGGGCAAATGGCTACACCTTC. Residues: CASSLVQGANGYTF.

The CDR3 reads CASSPGQGYTEAFF. The CDR3 DNA sequence: TGTGCCAGCAGCCCGGGACAGGGATACACTGAAGCTTTCTTT. The gene calls are TRBV6-5 and TRBJ1-1, with TRBD1 matching 9 bases. This CDR3 has 14 residues. Germline CDR1 is MNHEY and CDR2 is SVGAGI. With V trimmed by 6 bases and J by 3 bases, 5 bases remained unmatched.

This chain joins TRBV5-1 and TRBJ2-1; 8 bases match TRBD2. J lost 6 bases, V lost 2 bases, and 7 bases had no gene match. CDR3 length: 15 residues. Germline loops: CDR1 SGHRS, CDR2 YFSETQ. Here the CDR3 reads CASSFGGRLLNEQFF. The CDR3 DNA reads as TGCGCCAGCAGCTTCGGCGGGAGGTTGCTCAATGAGCAGTTCTTC.

This chain connects TRBV9 to TRBJ2-5, with TRBD2 identical over 9 bases. CDR1 is SGDLS, CDR2 YYNGEE, per germline. Losses at the gene ends were 0 bases for V and 0 bases for J; bases not matched to a gene: 0. The CDR3 contains 15 residues. The CDR3 sequence: CASSVGTSDQETQYF. CDR3 bases: TGTGCCAGCAGCGTAGGGACTAGCGACCAAGAGACCCAGTACTTC.

This chain links TRBV25-1 with TRBJ2-7; D not certain. CDR3 length: 11 amino acids. Germline V gives CDR1 MGHDK, CDR2 SYGVNS. The ends were cut back, 0 bases at V and 6 bases at J, with 3 bases in the middle. The DNA of the CDR3 is TGTGCCAGCAGTGAATATTTCGAGCAGTACTTC. Amino acid sequence: CASSEYFEQYF.

V is TRBV6-6 and J is TRBJ2-7; 9 bases are a match to TRBD1. The CDR3 extends over 14 amino acids. Germline CDR1 and CDR2: MNHNY and SVGAGI (reference sequence). V lost 6 bases to trimming and J lost 3 bases; unmatched junction nucleotides: 6. The CDR3 protein is CASRKGQGNYEQYF. CDR3 nucleotides: TGTGCCAGCAGAAAGGGACAGGGAAACTACGAGCAGTACTTC.

The J gene is TRBJ1-2, the V gene TRBV7-8, with 9 positions matching TRBD1. The CDR3 covers 14 residues. CDR1 is SGHVS, CDR2 FQNEAQ, per germline. With 2 bases clipped from V and 6 bases from J, the junction kept 4 bases outside the gene matches. The CDR3 sequence is CASSLSGTGNGYTF. CDR3 bases: TGTGCCAGCAGCTTAAGCGGGACAGGGAATGGCTACACCTTC. Combining the CDR3 with reference TRBV7-8 and TRBJ1-2 gives the whole variable domain GAGVSQSPRYKVAKRGQDVALRCDPISGHVSLFWYQQALGQGPEFLTYFQNEAQLDKSGLPSDRFFAERPEGSVSTLKIQRTQQEDSAVYLCASSLSGTGNGYTFGSGTRLTVV.

This clone was observed a few times. The CDR3 nucleotides read TGTGCCAGCAGCTTAGATGGGGTAGCGGGGGCCTACGAGCAGTACTTC. It encodes CASSLDGVAGAYEQYF. This rearrangement joins TRBV11-2 to TRBJ2-7; 9 bases fit TRBD2. Germline V gene sequence: CDR1 SGHAT, CDR2 FQNNGV. This CDR3 is 16 amino acids long. V was clipped by 0 bases and J by 2 bases; unmatched bases: 5.

This clone came up a few times. V is TRBV2 and J is TRBJ1-6; 11 positions agree with TRBD1. This CDR3 comprises 14 residues. J lost 10 bases, V lost 3 bases, and 2 bases had no gene match. CDR1 is SNHLY, CDR2 FYNNEI, per germline. The CDR3: CASSEDRGRSPLHF. The CDR3 bases are TGTGCCAGCAGTGAGGACAGGGGGCGGTCACCCCTCCACTTT. The full variable domain, completed using reference TRBV2 and TRBJ1-6, is EPEVTQTPSHQVTQMGQEVILRCVPISNHLYFYWYRQILGQKVEFLVSFYNNEISEKSEIFDDQFSVERPDGSNFTLKIRSTKLEDSAMYFCASSEDRGRSPLHFGNGTRLTVT.

V usage is TRBV11-1 and J usage is TRBJ2-2; 9 bases are shared with TRBD2. The CDR3 contains 16 residues. V was clipped by 0 bases and J by 5 bases; unmatched bases: 4. Germline lookup yields CDR1 SGHAT and CDR2 FQDESV (reference sequence). The DNA of the CDR3 is TGTGCCAGCAGCTTAGCGGCTAGCGGGATTACCGGGGAGCTGTTTTTT. This codes for CASSLAASGITGELFF.

The chain links TRBV7-8 to TRBJ2-2; TRBD2 is a possible D gene (6 bases). V lost 0 bases to trimming and J lost 7 bases, with 15 bases between them. The CDR3 runs to 16 residues. CDR1 is SGHVS and CDR2 is FQNEAQ in the germline V gene. CDR3 DNA sequence: TGTGCCAGCAGCTTAGCCAGCGGGCCCGAGGGCGGGGAGCTGTTTTTT. Amino acids: CASSLASGPEGGELFF.

A single count supports this clone. The V call is TRBV2, the J call TRBJ2-3; tentatively, D is TRBD1 (5 bases). From germline, CDR1 is SNHLY and CDR2 FYNNEI. CDR3 length: 11 residues. Between the trimmed V and J ends, which lost 8 bases and 7 bases, there was a span of 10 bases. The CDR3 sequence: CASASGNTQYF. The CDR3 DNA reads as TGTGCCAGCGCCTCAGGGAATACGCAGTATTTT.

V is TRBV11-3 and J is TRBJ2-7; D is possibly TRBD1 or TRBD2 (5 bases each). Germline V lookup: CDR1 SGHNT, CDR2 YENEEA. V dropped 2 bases and J dropped 2 bases, with 10 bases sitting between them. CDR3 length: 14 residues. The CDR3 spells CASSLWDGAYEQYF. Here the CDR3 DNA reads TGTGCCAGCAGCTTATGGGACGGCGCCTACGAGCAGTACTTC.

The chain carries TRBV5-4 and TRBJ2-1; 10 bases match TRBD2. Trimming took 0 bases from V and 8 from J; bases not matched to a gene: 8. The CDR3 is made up of 16 amino acids. CDR1 and CDR2 from the germline V gene are SGHNT and YYREEE (reference sequence). The CDR3 sequence: CASSLGSGGPFDEQFF. The CDR3 DNA sequence: TGTGCCAGCAGCTTGGGTAGCGGGGGGCCCTTCGATGAGCAGTTCTTC.

Within the sample, this clone is medium-sized (0.01 to 0.1%). V usage is TRBV5-6 and J usage is TRBJ2-2, with D perhaps TRBD1 (5 bases). Trimming removed 1 base from V and 3 bases from J, with 13 bases in between. There are 16 residues in the CDR3. Germline values: CDR1 SGHDT, CDR2 YYEEEE. The CDR3 DNA follows: TGTGCCAGCAGCTTGCGAGGTCTAGGGGACACCGGGGAGCTGTTTTTT. Amino acid sequence: CASSLRGLGDTGELFF.

The genes are TRBV7-9 and TRBJ1-1; D not resolved. The CDR3 length is 13 residues. With 1 base removed from V and 4 bases from J, the gap between germline ends came to 7 bases. The germline V gene encodes CDR1 SEHNR and CDR2 FQNEAQ (reference sequence). The CDR3 sequence is CASSLEQLTEAFF. CDR3 coding DNA: TGTGCCAGCAGCTTAGAACAGCTCACTGAAGCTTTCTTT.

CDR3 amino acids: CASSLPGRVRVNEQFF. The CDR3 nucleotides read TGTGCCAGCAGTTTACCCGGAAGGGTACGCGTCAATGAGCAGTTCTTC. The chain carries TRBV27 and TRBJ2-1; D uncertain. CDR1 is MNHEY and CDR2 is SMNVEV in the germline V gene (reference sequence). Trimming pared 2 bases from V and 6 bases from J, leaving 17 bases between. The CDR3 has 16 amino acids.

The chain carries TRBV9 and TRBJ2-7, with D possibly TRBD1 on 7 matching bases. Between the trimmed V and J ends, which lost 4 bases and 0 bases, there was a span of 11 bases. In germline, CDR1 is SGDLS, CDR2 YYNGEE. CDR3 length: 14 residues. The CDR3: CASSQGGSSYEQYF. DNA for the CDR3: TGTGCCAGCAGCCAGGGGGGATCCTCCTACGAGCAGTACTTC. Combining the CDR3 with reference TRBV9 and TRBJ2-7 gives the whole variable domain DSGVTQTPKHLITATGQRVTLRCSPRSGDLSVYWYQQSLDQGLQFLIQYYNGEERAKGNILERFSAQQFPDLHSELNLSSLELGDSALYFCASSQGGSSYEQYFGPGTRLTVT.

The J gene is TRBJ2-7, the V gene TRBV7-8; D is possibly TRBD2 (6 bases). Trimming removed 0 bases from V and 1 base from J, with 10 bases in between. This CDR3 contains 15 residues. CDR1 is SGHVS and CDR2 is FQNEAQ in the germline V gene. The CDR3 nucleotides read TGTGCCAGCAGCTTAGCACCGGGACTTTCCTACGAGCAGTACTTC. Translating gives CASSLAPGLSYEQYF.

This chain uses TRBV5-6 with TRBJ2-7; tentatively, D is TRBD1 or TRBD2 (5 bases each). Trimming shortened V by 1 base and J by 2 bases, and 16 bases separated the two germline ends. Germline CDR1 SGHDT, CDR2 YYEEEE. This CDR3 region has 16 residues. CDR3 residues: CASSLFDRDDPYEQYF. Written as DNA, the CDR3 is TGTGCCAGCAGCTTGTTCGATCGGGACGACCCCTACGAGCAGTACTTC.

This clone was picked up a small number of times. The chain carries TRBV6-5 and TRBJ1-3; TRBD1 is a possible D gene (6 bases). The CDR3 sequence is 14 residues long. The ends were cut back, 7 bases at V and 0 bases at J, with 10 bases in the middle. Germline values: CDR1 MNHEY, CDR2 SVGAGI. The CDR3 region has the DNA TGTGCCAGCATGGGGGGCTCCTCTGGAAACACCATATATTTT. Protein: CASMGGSSGNTIYF.